This T cell receptor (beta chain) stems from a study of blood T cell repertoires in COVID-19. Background on the study: Whether acute or convalescent, the COVID-19 samples came from the United States, Italy and Spain.

The CDR3 is 15 residues long. From germline, CDR1 is SGHAT and CDR2 FQNNGV. V trimming: 4 bases; J trimming: 2 bases; junction bases outside the gene matches: 6. Method: immunoSEQ multiplex PCR; TCRdb's copy keeps in-frame clones and lacks some. The data contain approximately 400,000 clones, roughly nine tenths of them singletons. V and J are TRBV11-2 and TRBJ2-7; 9 bases map to TRBD1. The sample was peripheral blood. This TCR was recovered from a man aged 35 to 55 with acute or convalescent COVID-19. CDR3 in DNA: TGTGCCAGCAGCTCTACAGGGGGCGCACCCTACGAGCAGTACTTC. Translating it yields CASSSTGGAPYEQYF. Combining the CDR3 with reference TRBV11-2 and TRBJ2-7 gives the whole variable domain EAGVAQSPRYKIIEKRQSVAFWCNPISGHATLYWYQQILGQGPKLLIQFQNNGVVDDSQLPKDRFSAERLKGVDSTLKIQPAKLEDSAVYLCASSSTGGAPYEQYFGPGTRLTVT.